Listed here are 26 T cell receptor beta chains from one sample, sequenced in a study of T-cell reconstitution after alpha-beta-depleted transplantation in children. It was with unique molecular identifiers that the TCRbeta library was prepared. TCRdb recomputed calls from the PCR reads with MiXCR, one row per CDR3 protein. The top ten hold over 2% of the sample, which has 260,000 or so distinct CDR3 sequences, around 13% seen once. This specimen consisted of PBMCs from the stem cell graft donor, obtained from the stem cell graft. The receptors were gathered from a human donor who donated a stem cell graft to a child with acute lymphoblastic leukemia.

This clonotype was observed at least ten times. The chain links TRBV29-1 to TRBJ2-7, with 8 nucleotides matching TRBD1. The germline V gene has CDR1 SQVTM and CDR2 ANQGSEA. The V segment lost 3 bases and the J segment 3 bases; nucleotides outside the gene matches: 10. The CDR3 loop spans 15 amino acids. The CDR3 nucleotides read TGCAGCGTTGAGATTTCAACGGGACAGGTCTACGAGCAGTACTTC. This encodes CSVEISTGQVYEQYF.

The table lists this clonotype with many counts. CDR3 sequence: CASRVDRGQRTEAFF. The DNA for the CDR3 is TGTGCCAGCAGAGTCGACAGGGGGCAGCGGACTGAAGCTTTCTTT. V and J are TRBV7-8 and TRBJ1-1; 10 bases agree with TRBD1. After removal of 6 bases from V and 5 bases from J, the junction contained 9 bases not matched to a gene. The CDR3 runs to 15 residues. From germline, CDR1 is SGHVS and CDR2 FQNEAQ.

This chain links TRBV12-3 or TRBV12-4 with TRBJ1-2; D ambiguous. The CDR3 totals 10 residues. Trimming pared 3 bases from V and 14 bases from J, leaving 10 bases between. In DNA, the CDR3 is TGTGCCAGCAGTTTTTCAAGTATGACCTTC. Translation gives CASSFSSMTF.

The V and J genes are TRBV9 and TRBJ2-1; 8 bases are a match to TRBD2. J gave up 4 bases and V 3 bases, and 6 bases lay outside the gene matches. Per the germline V gene, CDR1 is SGDLS and CDR2 is YYNGEE. The CDR3 length is 15 residues. CDR3 DNA sequence: TGTGCCAGCAGCGATAAGCGGGGGACTTACAATGAGCAGTTCTTC. The encoded protein is CASSDKRGTYNEQFF.

This clonotype showed up many times. The chain links TRBV28 to TRBJ1-1; tentatively, D is TRBD1 (5 bases). This CDR3 has 15 amino acids. Germline CDR1 reads MDHEN; CDR2 reads SYDVKM. The V and J ends lost 3 bases and 1 base respectively, with 12 bases between them. CDR3 residues: CASSFRGRGNTEAFF. CDR3 in DNA: TGTGCCAGCAGTTTTAGGGGACGGGGGAACACTGAAGCTTTCTTT.

The chain employs TRBV6-4 and TRBJ2-1, with 8 bases lining up with TRBD2. CDR1 and CDR2 (germline): MRHNA, SNTAGT. The CDR3 length is 16 residues. Trimming cost V 2 bases and J 2 bases; bases outside gene matches: 5. CDR3 amino acids: CASSDDAGGAYNEQFF. The DNA for the CDR3 is TGTGCCAGCAGTGACGATGCGGGAGGCGCCTACAATGAGCAGTTCTTC.

This clonotype was seen only a few times. The V and J genes are TRBV10-3 and TRBJ2-5; TRBD1 agrees at 9 bases. The germline V gene encodes CDR1 ENHRY and CDR2 SYGVKD. The CDR3 extends over 13 amino acids. With V trimmed by 6 bases and J by 1 base, 0 bases remained unmatched. In DNA form, the CDR3 reads TGTGCCATCAGGGGACAGGGCCAAGAGACCCAGTACTTC. Translation: CAIRGQGQETQYF.

This clonotype occurred many times. The V gene is TRBV11-3, the J gene TRBJ2-2; D is uncertain. This CDR3 comprises 13 residues. Germline V gene lookup returns CDR1 SGHNT and CDR2 YENEEA. Trimming removed 4 bases from V and 4 bases from J, with 7 bases in between. CDR3 DNA: TGTGCCAGCAGCTATGGACCCACCGGGGAGCTGTTTTTT. Its protein is CASSYGPTGELFF.

The chain combines TRBV12-3 or TRBV12-4 with TRBJ2-1, with 9 nucleotides matching TRBD1. This CDR3 contains 17 residues. J lost 7 bases, V lost 3 bases, and 13 bases had no gene match. CDR3 in amino acids: CASSLGQGEVRWNEQFF. CDR3 sequence (DNA): TGTGCCAGCAGTTTGGGACAGGGAGAGGTACGGTGGAATGAGCAGTTCTTC.

In this sample, this clonotype turned up many times. This chain joins TRBV6-6 and TRBJ2-7; D remains unclear. The germline CDR1 and CDR2 sequences are MNHNY and SVGAGI (reference sequence). Trimming pared 2 bases from V and 5 bases from J, leaving 7 bases between. The CDR3 sequence is 12 residues long. CDR3 region: CASSYRGDEQYF. The CDR3 nucleotides are TGTGCCAGCAGTTACCGTGGGGACGAGCAGTACTTC.

This clonotype appeared many times. This rearrangement joins TRBV20-1 to TRBJ2-7; 8 bases map to TRBD2. The J segment lost 2 bases and the V segment lost 3 bases, leaving 12 bases of the junction unmatched. Germline assignment: CDR1 DFQATT and CDR2 SNEGSKA (reference sequence). The CDR3 is 16 residues long. In nucleotides, the CDR3 is TGCAGTGCTAGGCCCTGGGGGGCGGGGGGAACCTACGAGCAGTACTTC. As protein: CSARPWGAGGTYEQYF.

This clonotype was recorded many times. The V gene is TRBV28, the J gene TRBJ2-2; 7 bases match TRBD2. Germline CDR1 and CDR2: MDHEN and SYDVKM. CDR3 length: 15 residues. Trimming cost V 3 bases and J 6 bases; bases outside gene matches: 7. Here the CDR3 reads CASSFRGSRAGELFF. In DNA, the CDR3 is TGTGCCAGCAGTTTTCGCGGGAGTCGCGCCGGGGAGCTGTTTTTT.

This clonotype has only one observation. The CDR3 DNA reads TGTGCCAGCAGCTTGGGGGATCAGGGAATGTATAGCTACACCTTC. Translating it yields CASSLGDQGMYSYTF. This sequence joins TRBV5-4 and TRBJ1-2; perhaps TRBD1 as D (5 bases). V lost 0 bases and J 9 bases, leaving 18 bases between the germline ends. This CDR3 is built from 15 residues. Germline loops: CDR1 SGHNT, CDR2 YYREEE (reference sequence).

This clonotype was detected ten times or more. This chain connects TRBV11-2 to TRBJ2-3; no definite D call. Germline values: CDR1 SGHAT, CDR2 FQNNGV. CDR3 length: 12 residues. V was shortened by 5 bases and J by 6 bases, with 9 bases between the two germline ends. The CDR3 DNA reads as TGTGCCAGCAGCCAACTCGCCGATACGCAGTATTTT. It is translated as CASSQLADTQYF. The full variable domain, completed using reference TRBV11-2 and TRBJ2-3, is EAGVAQSPRYKIIEKRQSVAFWCNPISGHATLYWYQQILGQGPKLLIQFQNNGVVDDSQLPKDRFSAERLKGVDSTLKIQPAKLEDSAVYLCASSQLADTQYFGPGTRLTVL.

Details on this clonotype: One junction end disagrees with the germline gene, perhaps due to a read error. The V gene is TRBV12-3 or TRBV12-4, the J gene TRBJ2-6; TRBD1 might be the D (5 bases). The CDR3 spans 14 residues. CDR3 loop: CASRLNSGANGLTF. The CDR3 DNA follows: TGTGCCAGCAGGCTCAACTCTGGGGCCAACGGCCTGACTTTC.

This clonotype has ten or more counts. The V gene is TRBV20-1, the J gene TRBJ1-3; 7 nucleotides align to TRBD1. Germline trimming cut 0 bases from V and 3 bases from J; bases unmatched to any gene: 11. The V gene's germline CDR1 is DFQATT and CDR2 SNEGSKA (reference sequence). This CDR3 has 17 residues. The CDR3 spells CSARDRRQGGSGNTIYF. CDR3 coding DNA: TGCAGTGCTAGAGATCGGAGACAGGGAGGAAGTGGAAACACCATATATTTT.

This clonotype was seen repeatedly, ten times or more. The chain carries TRBV29-1 and TRBJ2-5; D may be TRBD1 (6 bases). Germline V gene sequence: CDR1 SQVTM, CDR2 ANQGSEA. V lost 2 bases to trimming and J lost 6 bases, with 13 bases between them. The CDR3 has 13 amino acids. The CDR3 region is CSVEPWTDQTQYF. Written as DNA, the CDR3 is TGCAGCGTTGAACCCTGGACAGATCAGACCCAGTACTTC.

This clonotype was detected ten times or more. V usage is TRBV12-3 or TRBV12-4 and J usage is TRBJ1-2; possibly TRBD1 for D (5 bases). The V and J ends lost 3 bases and 8 bases respectively, with 13 bases between them. The CDR3 covers 13 residues. CDR3 loop: CASSLGRWGGYTF. The CDR3 nucleotides read TGTGCCAGCAGTTTGGGTCGATGGGGGGGCTACACCTTC.

The chain joins TRBV9 to TRBJ2-5, with D perhaps given as TRBD1 or TRBD2 (5 bases each). The CDR3 has 13 amino acids. V lost 5 bases, J lost 5 bases, and 13 bases lay in between. CDR1 is SGDLS, CDR2 YYNGEE, per germline. The CDR3 here is CASSPTWGETQYF. The CDR3, as DNA: TGTGCCAGCAGTCCTACGTGGGGGGAGACCCAGTACTTC.

Ten or more counts support this clonotype. The chain carries TRBV3-1 and TRBJ1-1, with D perhaps matching TRBD1 (6 bases). The germline gives CDR1 LGHDT, CDR2 YNNKEL (reference sequence). The CDR3 consists of 15 residues. Between the trimmed V and J ends, which lost 3 bases and 8 bases, there was a span of 19 bases. CDR3 sequence (DNA): TGTGCCAGCAGCCAGGCCCAGGGGCTCGCACAGGAAGCTTTCTTT. This codes for CASSQAQGLAQEAFF.

This clonotype was seen ten or more times. The chain's CDR3 is CASSQRSRAKGVQYF. The DNA of the CDR3 is TGTGCCAGCAGCCAAAGGAGCCGAGCTAAGGGAGTGCAGTACTTC. J is TRBJ2-7 and V is TRBV3-1, with D perhaps matching TRBD2 (5 bases). The CDR3 consists of 15 residues. CDR1 and CDR2 from the germline V gene are LGHDT and YNNKEL (reference sequence). Trimming shortened V by 2 bases and J by 9 bases, and 20 bases separated the two germline ends.

This clonotype was detected many times. The chain has TRBV7-9 and TRBJ2-1; the D gene is possibly TRBD2 (6 bases). This CDR3 spans 15 amino acids. V was cut by 0 bases and J by 6 bases, with 12 bases left in between. Germline CDR1 and CDR2: SEHNR and FQNEAQ (reference sequence). DNA of the CDR3: TGTGCCAGCAGCTTAGCGTTCCGGGGAGGCAATGAGCAGTTCTTC. Protein sequence: CASSLAFRGGNEQFF.

In its sample, this clonotype was seen many times. The chain recombines TRBV29-1 with TRBJ2-4; TRBD1 might be the D (9 bases). The ends were cut back, 7 bases at V and 7 bases at J, with 23 bases in the middle. The CDR3 sequence is 15 residues long. The V gene's germline CDR1 is SQVTM and CDR2 ANQGSEA. The CDR3 region has the DNA TGCAGCGCGACCCGGGGGGGACAGGGAGATAACATTCAGTACTTC. Its translation is CSATRGGQGDNIQYF.

This clonotype was seen a few times. V is TRBV20-1 and J is TRBJ2-2; D ambiguous. Per the germline V gene, CDR1 is DFQATT and CDR2 is SNEGSKA (reference sequence). The CDR3 length is 15 residues. The V and J ends lost 0 bases and 3 bases respectively, with 11 bases between them. The CDR3: CSARDSSVHTGELFF. For the CDR3, the DNA is TGCAGTGCTAGAGATTCTTCGGTCCACACCGGGGAGCTGTTTTTT.

This clonotype was found a few times. This chain links TRBV5-1 with TRBJ1-3; 8 bases agree with TRBD1. Germline V gives CDR1 SGHRS, CDR2 YFSETQ. V gave up 4 bases and J gave up 4 bases; unmatched junction bases: 7. CDR3 length: 15 residues. CDR3 nucleotides: TGCGCCAGCAGCGAGGACAGGGTCGGAGGAAACACCATATATTTT. Amino acids: CASSEDRVGGNTIYF.

In this sample, this clonotype turned up many times. V is TRBV6-2 or TRBV6-3 and J is TRBJ1-1; unclear D gene. Trimming cost V 4 bases and J 7 bases, with 16 bases left between them. Germline V gives CDR1 MNHEY, CDR2 SVGEGT. The CDR3 is made up of 14 amino acids. In nucleotides, the CDR3 is TGTGCCAGCAGTTTCACCGGGCCCGCCATTGAAGCTTTCTTT. Its translation is CASSFTGPAIEAFF.